The clone carrying this T cell receptor (beta chain) was seen only once. The antigen is undetermined. The junction and the germline gene differ at one end; a read error may be behind it. These data come from a study of blood T cells in healthy people across ages. Study results and limitations: Per-million-T-cell TCR beta diversity fell roughly linearly with age.

The CDR3 runs to 16 residues. Combining a sample-barcoded 5' primer with a J-beta primer mix, a second PCR ran for about 7 to 11 cycles. TCRdb re-called the 5' RACE reads with MiXCR, one entry per CDR3 protein. The sample includes roughly 720,000 distinct CDR3 sequences, roughly 53% of them seen just once. The receptor was isolated from an elderly man in good health. This rearrangement joins TRBV12-3 or TRBV12-4 to TRBJ2-1; TRBD2 matches at 8 bases. What was sequenced was blood. The CDR3 loop reads CASSPTGRGSYNEQLF. DNA for the CDR3: TGTGCCAGCAGTCCAACCGGGAGGGGCTCCTACAATGAGCAGCTCTTC.